These 22 T cell receptor beta chains originate from one sample sequenced in a study of blood T cell repertoires in COVID-19. Profiled with immunoSEQ multiplex PCR; TCRdb holds only in-frame clones, not every one. The sample yields about 250,000 clones, approximately 81% seen once. The sample taken for sequencing was peripheral blood. The receptors come from an elderly woman with acute or convalescent COVID-19.

The rearrangement links TRBV5-1 to TRBJ1-2; D gene ambiguous. Germline V lookup: CDR1 SGHRS, CDR2 YFSETQ. Trimming left V 1 base short and J 2 bases short, with 6 bases between. The CDR3 sequence is 13 residues long. CDR3 in DNA: TGCGCCAGCAGCTTGCAGGTGAACTATGGCTACACCTTC. Amino acids: CASSLQVNYGYTF.

The J gene is TRBJ2-2, the V gene TRBV19; D not certain. The CDR3 runs to 14 residues. V was pared by 1 base and J by 6 bases, with 9 bases between. In germline, CDR1 is LNHDA, CDR2 SQIVND (reference sequence). The CDR3 is CASSIGKSSGELFF. CDR3 DNA: TGTGCCAGTAGTATAGGAAAGAGTTCCGGGGAGCTGTTTTTT.

The chain combines TRBV19 with TRBJ1-2, with a tentative D call TRBD1 (5 bases). The CDR3 is 16 amino acids. Germline lookup yields CDR1 LNHDA and CDR2 SQIVND (reference sequence). Trimming took off 4 bases at V and 2 bases at J, with 17 bases between the two ends. As DNA, the CDR3 is TGTGCCAGTAGTACTTTGGGAGGGGCCCACAACTATGGCTACACCTTC. Translating gives CASSTLGGAHNYGYTF.

The CDR3 DNA reads as TGTGCCAGCACTACGAGGGCCTCGGTGGAGGGCTACACCTTC. It is translated as CASTTRASVEGYTF. The chain carries TRBV6-5 and TRBJ1-2; no firm D call. The CDR3 has 14 residues. CDR1 and CDR2 from the germline V gene are MNHEY and SVGAGI. Trimming cost V 7 bases and J 8 bases, with 20 bases left between them.

This chain joins TRBV6-5 and TRBJ2-5; D is possibly TRBD2 (7 bases). Germline CDR1 and CDR2: MNHEY and SVGAGI. This CDR3 region has 13 residues. Trimming took off 7 bases at V and 1 base at J, with 10 bases between the two ends. The CDR3 protein is CASIRGAQETQYF. The CDR3 nucleotides read TGTGCCAGCATACGGGGGGCCCAAGAGACCCAGTACTTC.

The count of this clone is one. The chain links TRBV6-5 to TRBJ2-7; the D gene is possibly TRBD1 (6 bases). CDR1 is MNHEY, CDR2 SVGAGI, per germline. CDR3 size: 14 residues. The V end was cut by 6 bases, the J end by 2 bases, with 14 bases between. The CDR3, as DNA: TGTGCCAGCAGAAAGGGGACACAGGCCTACGAGCAGTACTTC. Translation: CASRKGTQAYEQYF.

J is TRBJ2-2 and V is TRBV18; tentative D call: TRBD2 (6 bases). With 3 bases removed from V and 7 bases from J, the gap between germline ends came to 9 bases. Germline CDR1 KGHSH, CDR2 LQKENI. This CDR3 is built from 13 residues. The CDR3 DNA follows: TGTGCCAGCTCACCCAGGAGGGACGGGGAGCTGTTTTTT. It is translated as CASSPRRDGELFF.

Turning to this clone: An end of the junction does not agree with germline; a read error may underlie this. The chain uses TRBV12-3 or TRBV12-4 and TRBJ2-1; D might be TRBD1 (6 bases). The CDR3 consists of 11 residues. CDR3 sequence (DNA): TGTGCCAGCAGTTTGGTAGACAGGTTGGTCTTC. Encoded protein: CASSLVDRLVF.

This clone was detected once. The chain has TRBV25-1 and TRBJ1-2; D might be TRBD1 (6 bases). Germline V gene data show CDR1 as MGHDK and CDR2 as SYGVNS. The germline V and J ends were trimmed by 6 bases and 8 bases, with 10 bases remaining between them. The CDR3 is made up of 11 amino acids. CDR3 nucleotide sequence: TGTGCCAGCAGCGGGGGGGGCGGCTACACCTTC. Protein product: CASSGGGGYTF.

V and J are TRBV6-2 or TRBV6-3 and TRBJ1-2; D is perhaps TRBD1 (5 bases). The ends were cut back, 5 bases at V and 6 bases at J, with 13 bases in the middle. CDR1 and CDR2 (germline): MNHEY, SVGEGT. The CDR3 covers 13 residues. The CDR3 DNA reads TGTGCCAGCAGTCAGGGACTTTCGGATGGCTACACCTTC. Its protein is CASSQGLSDGYTF.

A note on this clone: The junction departs from germline at one end; a sequencing error may be responsible. The chain combines TRBV6-6 with TRBJ2-3; D possibly corresponds to TRBD2 (6 bases). Germline V gene lookup returns CDR1 MNHNY and CDR2 SVGAGI (reference sequence). This CDR3 has 13 residues. The CDR3 DNA sequence: TGTGCCAGCAATACACGGGGACCACTAGCTACGGATTTT. It translates to CASNTRGPLATDF.

This chain links TRBV6-5 with TRBJ2-7; perhaps TRBD1 as D (7 bases). The CDR3 has 13 residues. With 7 bases removed from V and 6 bases from J, the gap between germline ends came to 16 bases. The germline V gene encodes CDR1 MNHEY and CDR2 SVGAGI. The CDR3 sequence is CASKEGAKGEQYF. The CDR3 DNA follows: TGTGCCAGCAAGGAGGGGGCGAAAGGCGAGCAGTACTTC.

This clone was counted between two and nine times. The chain joins TRBV21-1 to TRBJ2-7; TRBD1 reflects the table's D call only, with no check against the DNA. TRBV21-1 is flagged as a pseudogene. The CDR3 length is 16 residues. The CDR3 loop reads CASSKSSGTGRYEQYF. DNA for the CDR3: TGTGCCAGCAGCAAAAGTTCGGGTACAGGGAGATACGAGCAGTACTTC.

The chain uses TRBV9 and TRBJ2-1, with D tentatively TRBD1 (6 bases). Trimming took 0 bases from V and 4 from J, leaving 11 bases between them. The CDR3 length is 15 residues. Germline V gene data show CDR1 as SGDLS and CDR2 as YYNGEE. CDR3 sequence reads: CASSVATGSYNEQFF. In DNA, the CDR3 is TGTGCCAGCAGCGTAGCCACAGGGTCTTACAATGAGCAGTTCTTC.

The rearrangement uses TRBV5-1 and TRBJ1-1; TRBD1 is a possible D gene (5 bases). Trimming pared 2 bases from V and 0 bases from J, leaving 11 bases between. The CDR3 runs 15 residues. CDR1 is SGHRS, CDR2 YFSETQ, per germline. CDR3 in amino acids: CASSFQTAMNTEAFF. The CDR3, as DNA: TGCGCCAGCAGCTTTCAGACAGCAATGAACACTGAAGCTTTCTTT.

There are many counts of this clone. The chain links TRBV27 to TRBJ1-2; a weak D match, TRBD1 (5 bases). Trimming pared 6 bases from V and 6 bases from J, leaving 17 bases between. The germline V gene has CDR1 MNHEY and CDR2 SMNVEV (reference sequence). The CDR3 length is 14 residues. CDR3 sequence: CASSSYTQGDGYTF. DNA of the CDR3: TGTGCCAGCAGCTCATACACCCAGGGCGATGGCTACACCTTC.

This clone has just a few counts. This sequence joins TRBV6-5 and TRBJ1-3, with D perhaps TRBD1 (6 bases). The CDR3 is 15 residues long. V was clipped by 6 bases and J by 8 bases, with 20 bases between them. In germline, CDR1 is MNHEY, CDR2 SVGAGI. This CDR3 reads CASRPGQGIGYTIYF. Here the CDR3 DNA reads TGTGCCAGCAGGCCGGGGCAGGGGATAGGATACACCATATATTTT.

This clone was seen a handful of times. The chain has TRBV7-9 and TRBJ2-2; 10 bases map to TRBD1. There are 16 residues in the CDR3. Germline CDR1 reads SEHNR; CDR2 reads FQNEAQ (reference sequence). V shed 4 bases and J 5 bases; nucleotides not matched to a gene: 7. CDR3 protein: CASSSPPGQGTGELFF. The CDR3 DNA is TGTGCCAGCAGCTCCCCTCCGGGACAGGGGACCGGGGAGCTGTTTTTT.

This sequence joins TRBV5-4 and TRBJ2-1; D might be TRBD1 (6 bases). This CDR3 has 15 amino acids. Looked up from germline, CDR1 is SGHNT and CDR2 is YYREEE (reference sequence). V dropped 4 bases and J dropped 0 bases, with 11 bases sitting between them. The CDR3: CASSDGQSSYNEQFF. CDR3 bases: TGTGCCAGCAGCGACGGACAGTCCTCCTACAATGAGCAGTTCTTC.

J is TRBJ2-1 and V is TRBV28; 10 bases map to TRBD2. J lost 0 bases, V lost 6 bases, and 2 bases had no gene match. Germline-derived CDR1 and CDR2 are MDHEN and SYDVKM. This CDR3 contains 15 residues. CDR3 nucleotides: TGTGCCAGCAGACTAGCGGGGTCCTCCTACAATGAGCAGTTCTTC. Its translation is CASRLAGSSYNEQFF.

V usage is TRBV10-3 and J usage is TRBJ1-5; 9 nucleotides agree with TRBD1. The CDR3 has 16 amino acids. V lost 6 bases, J lost 2 bases, and 8 bases stayed unmatched. Germline V gene data show CDR1 as ENHRY and CDR2 as SYGVKD. The CDR3 DNA reads TGTGCCATCAGCAAGGAGGGACAGGGCGGCAATCAGCCCCAGCATTTT. It translates to CAISKEGQGGNQPQHF.

A word on this clone: The sample carries other DNA sequences with the same CDR3. The rearrangement joins TRBV3-1 (or the pseudogene TRBV3-2) to TRBJ1-5, with D possibly TRBD1 on 5 matching bases. CDR3 length: 15 residues. V was shortened by 1 base and J by 6 bases, with 13 bases between the two germline ends. CDR1 is LGHDT and CDR2 is YNNKEL in the germline V gene (reference sequence). The CDR3 DNA reads TGTGCCAGCAGCCAAGGTCAGGGTTCCGGTCAGCCCCAGCATTTT. Residues: CASSQGQGSGQPQHF.